A single sample is the source of the 16 T cell receptor beta chains below, sequenced in a study of tumor and adjacent non-tumor tissue in lung cancer. No cell sorting was done before RNA was extracted from the tissue. More than 3 cm separated this lung sample from the edge of the tumor. A modified ARM-PCR protocol with three rounds of nested PCR amplified TCRbeta. In TCRdb, the multiplex PCR reads were re-called with MiXCR into one record per CDR3 protein. Counted here are approximately 110,000 distinct CDR3 sequences, over 55% occurring once; the ten biggest clones make up around 20%. The sample was distant non-tumor lung tissue. Source of these receptors: a man aged 55-75 years with non-small cell lung cancer.

Comment on this clonotype: The junction and the germline gene differ at one end; a read error may be behind it. This chain connects TRBV6-2 or TRBV6-3 to TRBJ2-5; D is possibly TRBD1 or TRBD2 (5 bases each). From germline, CDR1 is MNHEY and CDR2 SVGEGT. The CDR3 spans 16 residues. The CDR3 sequence: CASSYGLIAKGETKYF. CDR3 in DNA: TGCGCCAGCAGTTACGGGCTGATAGCGAAAGGGGAGACCAAGTACTTC.

In its sample, this clonotype was seen many times. This chain connects TRBV12-3 or TRBV12-4 to TRBJ2-7; the D gene is possibly TRBD1 (7 bases). V was pared by 5 bases and J by 1 base, with 12 bases between. This CDR3 is built from 14 residues. CDR3 in DNA: TGTGCCAGCAGTCGACAGGGACTTTCCTACGAGCAGTACTTC. Translating gives CASSRQGLSYEQYF.

A word on this clonotype: Sequence at one end of the junction differs from germline and may be a read error. The chain employs TRBV24-1 and TRBJ2-2; TRBD2 might be the D (6 bases). CDR1 is KGHDR and CDR2 is SFDVKD in the germline V gene. There are 17 residues in the CDR3. CDR3 amino acids: CATSDLKQDGWGGELLF. The DNA for the CDR3 is TGTGCCACCAGTGATTTGAAGCAGGACGGCTGGGGCGGGGAGCTGTTGTTT.

The genes are TRBV12-3 or TRBV12-4 and TRBJ1-1; D unresolved. CDR3 length: 15 amino acids. V lost 5 bases, J lost 5 bases, and 18 bases lay in between. This CDR3 reads CASSPGLAMSTEAFF. CDR3 DNA sequence: TGTGCCAGCAGTCCAGGCCTAGCGATGAGTACTGAAGCTTTCTTT.

Of note for this clonotype: The junction shows a germline mismatch at one end, possibly a read error. The chain uses TRBV28 and TRBJ2-5; weak D call: TRBD2 (5 bases). Germline V gene data show CDR1 as MDHEN and CDR2 as SYDVKM. The CDR3 is 12 residues long. The CDR3: CVSSLGGKTHYF. Here the CDR3 DNA reads TGTGTCAGCAGCCTAGGAGGAAAGACCCATTACTTC.

As concerns this clonotype: Lacking the conserved final phenylalanine or tryptophan, this CDR3 likely reflects a read error. The chain is built from TRBV6-2 or TRBV6-3 and TRBJ2-7, with 13 bases aligning to TRBD2. The CDR3 extends over 16 amino acids. Germline CDR1 is MNHEY and CDR2 is SVGEGT. The CDR3 region is CASRGRTSGGFYEQYL. DNA of the CDR3: TGTGCCAGCAGAGGAAGGACTAGCGGGGGATTCTACGAACAGTACTTG.

This clonotype was seen at least ten times. The chain links TRBV30 to TRBJ2-6, with D uncertain. The germline V gene encodes CDR1 GTSNPN and CDR2 SVGIG (reference sequence). V lost 4 bases and J lost 0, with 7 bases in between. CDR3 length: 14 amino acids. In DNA form, the CDR3 reads TGTGCCTGGATGATGCGCTCTGGGGCCAACGTCCTGACTTTC. Protein product: CAWMMRSGANVLTF. Complete variable domain (other parts from reference TRBV30 and TRBJ2-6): SQTIHQWPATLVQPVGSPLSLECTVEGTSNPNLYWYRQAAGRGLQLLFYSVGIGQISSEVPQNLSASRPQDRQFILSSKKLLLSDSGFYLCAWMMRSGANVLTFGAGSRLTVL.

To note about this clonotype: Since a much larger clone is just one base distant, this may be a read error. The V and J genes are TRBV20-1 and TRBJ1-2, with TRBD1 matching over 8 bases. This CDR3 has 16 amino acids. The V gene's germline CDR1 is DFQATT and CDR2 SNEGSKA (reference sequence). V lost 6 bases and J lost 6; bases outside the gene matches: 18. CDR3 DNA: TGCAGTGCAACCTCCGGACAGGGAGTCAAGGGACATGGCTACACCTTC. Amino acid sequence: CSATSGQGVKGHGYTF.

As concerns this clonotype: This may be a read error, as it is one base from a much larger clone. This chain joins TRBV30 and TRBJ2-7, with D perhaps matching TRBD1 or TRBD2 (5 bases each). This CDR3 comprises 13 residues. The germline V gene encodes CDR1 GTSNPN and CDR2 SVGIG (reference sequence). The ends were cut back, 4 bases at V and 3 bases at J, with 13 bases in the middle. The CDR3 bases are TGTGCCTGGAACACGGGGCTTTGCTACGAGCAGTACTTC. This sequence encodes CAWNTGLCYEQYF.

With regard to this clonotype: A read error may account for a junction end that differs from germline. V and J are TRBV11-3 and TRBJ2-2, with D uncertain. The CDR3 runs 15 residues. Germline V gene lookup returns CDR1 SGHNT and CDR2 YENEEA. Here the CDR3 reads CASSLSGIGTEELFF. The CDR3 coding sequence is TGTGCCAGTAGCTTATCTGGGATTGGCACCGAGGAGCTGTTTTTT.

This sequence joins TRBV20-1 and TRBJ2-1, with 8 bases that match TRBD2. The CDR3 consists of 15 residues. The ends lost 6 bases at V and 2 bases at J; junction bases unmatched: 9. CDR1 DFQATT and CDR2 SNEGSKA come from the germline V gene (reference sequence). Written as DNA, the CDR3 is TGCAGTGCCCGTAGAGGAGCGGGGGCCTACAATGAGCAGTTCTTC. Its protein is CSARRGAGAYNEQFF.

About this clonotype: Since a much larger clone is just one base distant, this may be a read error. V usage is TRBV20-1 and J usage is TRBJ1-1; TRBD1 matches at 7 bases. From germline, CDR1 is DFQATT and CDR2 SNEGSKA (reference sequence). Trimming at V came to 5 bases and at J to 13 bases, leaving 19 bases not matched to a gene. The CDR3 is made up of 14 amino acids. CDR3 residues: CSAGGITGEFVDFF. The CDR3 DNA is TGCAGTGCTGGGGGGATAACAGGGGAATTCGTAGATTTCTTT.

Comments on this clonotype: The conserved phenylalanine or tryptophan is not found at the CDR3 terminus, so this likely reflects a read error. CDR3 residues: CASSLGTGAHTEAFS. The CDR3 DNA sequence: TGTGCCAGCAGCTTAGGGACAGGGGCACACACTGAAGCTTTCTCT. The gene calls are TRBV7-8 and TRBJ1-1; 9 positions match TRBD1. The CDR3 consists of 15 residues. J gave up 3 bases and V 1 base, and 3 bases lay outside the gene matches. Per the germline V gene, CDR1 is SGHVS and CDR2 is FQNEAQ.

Of note for this clonotype: One end of the junction fails to match germline, which may point to a read error. The V and J genes are TRBV27 and TRBJ1-6; D may be TRBD1 (5 bases). Germline assignment: CDR1 MNHEY and CDR2 SMNVEV (reference sequence). There are 16 residues in the CDR3. CDR3 in amino acids: CASSLSVRAIDSPFHF. The CDR3 DNA reads TGTGCCAGCAGTTTATCGGTCAGGGCGATTGATTCACCCTTCCACTTT.

As for this clonotype: Relative to the germline gene, one junction end is altered; a read error may explain this. The chain links TRBV14 to TRBJ2-2; 8 bases match TRBD1. CDR3 size: 19 residues. The germline V gene has CDR1 SGHDN and CDR2 FVKESK. CDR3 coding DNA: TGTGCCAGCAGCCAAGATGATCGAGGGACAGGCCCGAGGACCGGGGAGCTGCTTTTT. Its protein product is CASSQDDRGTGPRTGELLF.

Details on this clonotype: One base away lies a much larger clone, so this may be a sequencing read error. V usage is TRBV5-1 and J usage is TRBJ1-1; D is unresolved. Germline loops: CDR1 SGHRS, CDR2 YFSETQ. CDR3 size: 14 residues. The CDR3 nucleotides are TGCGCCAGCAACTTGGCCGCTCAGAACACTGAAGCTTTCTTT. Translating it yields CASNLAAQNTEAFF.